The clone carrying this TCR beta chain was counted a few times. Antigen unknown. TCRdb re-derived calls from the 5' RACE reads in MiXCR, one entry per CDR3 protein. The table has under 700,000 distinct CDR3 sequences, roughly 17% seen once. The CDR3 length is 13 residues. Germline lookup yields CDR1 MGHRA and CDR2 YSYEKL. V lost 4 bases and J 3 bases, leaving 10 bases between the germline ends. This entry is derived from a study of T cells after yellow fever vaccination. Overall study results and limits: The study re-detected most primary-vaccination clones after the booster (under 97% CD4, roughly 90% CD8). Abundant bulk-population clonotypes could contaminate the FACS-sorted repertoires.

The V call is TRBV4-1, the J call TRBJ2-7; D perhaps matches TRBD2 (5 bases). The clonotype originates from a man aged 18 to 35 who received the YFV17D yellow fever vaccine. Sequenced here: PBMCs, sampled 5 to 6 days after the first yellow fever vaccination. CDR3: CASSRGESYEQYV. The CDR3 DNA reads TGCGCCAGCAGCCGTGGGGAGAGCTACGAGCAGTACGTC.